Here is one T cell receptor beta chain with its context. The ends were cut back, 6 bases at V and 0 bases at J, with 15 bases in the middle. The V gene's germline CDR1 is SNHLY and CDR2 FYNNEI. This CDR3 is built from 16 residues. The data are from a study of blood T cell repertoires in COVID-19. Overall study context: COVID-19 samples collected from the United States, Italy and Spain covered acute and convalescent phases. T cells, B-cell-depleted T cells, or PBMCs supplied cDNA or gDNA.

Original handling: Amplification from reference gene primers served as the basis for estimated nucleated cell counts. Data came from immunoSEQ multiplex PCR; TCRdb stores just in-frame clones and leaves some out. V and J calls and clone size are as listed in that table; D and trimming were resolved from the DNA. The sample shows more than 35,000 clones, around three quarters of them seen only once. This clonotype originated in an elderly man with active or convalescent COVID-19. Sequenced input: peripheral blood. J is TRBJ1-3 and V is TRBV2; D not certain. The CDR3 sequence is CASSPPGTASGNTIYF. The CDR3 DNA reads as TGTGCCAGCAGCCCCCCAGGCACAGCCTCTGGAAACACCATATATTTT.